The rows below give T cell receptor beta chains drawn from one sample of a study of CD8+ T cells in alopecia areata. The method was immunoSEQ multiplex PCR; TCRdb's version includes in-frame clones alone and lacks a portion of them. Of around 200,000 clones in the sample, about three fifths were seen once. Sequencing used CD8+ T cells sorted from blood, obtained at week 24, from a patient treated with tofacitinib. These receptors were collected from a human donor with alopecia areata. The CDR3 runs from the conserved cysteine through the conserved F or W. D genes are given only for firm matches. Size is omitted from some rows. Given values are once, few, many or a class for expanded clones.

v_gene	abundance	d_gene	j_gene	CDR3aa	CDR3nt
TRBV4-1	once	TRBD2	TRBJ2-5	CASSHPRLTSEYQETQYF	TGCGCCAGCAGCCATCCCCGACTGACTAGCGAGTACCAAGAGACCCAGTACTTC
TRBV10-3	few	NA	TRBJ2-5	CAISGRLGTPTGETQYF	TGTGCCATCAGTGGTAGACTTGGGACACCCACAGGGGAGACCCAGTACTTC
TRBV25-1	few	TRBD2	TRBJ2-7	CASIRNRGGSYEQYF	TGTGCCAGCATAAGAAATCGGGGCGGGAGCTACGAGCAGTACTTC
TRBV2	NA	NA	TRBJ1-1	CASSPRGTNTEAFF	TGTGCCAGCAGCCCAAGGGGGACAAACACTGAAGCTTTCTTT
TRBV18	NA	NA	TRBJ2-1	CASSPPTGLPSNEQFF	TGTGCCAGCTCACCACCGACGGGACTCCCGTCGAATGAGCAGTTCTTC
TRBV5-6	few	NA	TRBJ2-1	CASSLGQGHYNEQFF	TGTGCCAGCAGCTTGGGGCAGGGACACTACAATGAGCAGTTCTTC
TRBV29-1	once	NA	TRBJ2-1	CSVVGAPRTAGGEQFF	TGCAGCGTTGTAGGGGCACCACGGACAGCAGGTGGTGAGCAGTTCTTC
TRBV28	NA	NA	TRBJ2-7	CASLGHRDPLYEQYF	TGTGCCAGTTTAGGACACCGGGACCCCCTCTACGAGCAGTACTTC
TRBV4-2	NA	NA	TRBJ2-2	CASSITKLVTGELFF	TGTGCCAGCAGCATAACTAAGCTAGTGACCGGGGAGCTGTTTTTT
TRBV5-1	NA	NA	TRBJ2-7	CASSLAPPREQYF	TGCGCCAGCAGCTTGGCCCCACCTAGGGAGCAGTACTTC
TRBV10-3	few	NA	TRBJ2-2	CAIPGTELNTGELFF	TGTGCCATCCCCGGTACAGAGCTGAACACCGGGGAGCTGTTTTTT
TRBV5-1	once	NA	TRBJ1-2	CASSLSNYGYTF	TGCGCCAGCAGCCTCTCAAACTATGGCTACACCTTC
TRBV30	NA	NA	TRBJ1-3	CAWKGSSPGNTIYF	TGTGCCTGGAAAGGCTCCTCACCAGGAAACACCATATATTTT
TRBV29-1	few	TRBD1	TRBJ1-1	CSVERGTGRTEAFF	TGCAGCGTTGAAAGGGGGACAGGGAGAACTGAAGCTTTCTTT
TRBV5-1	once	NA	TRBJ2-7	CASSLAWGNEQYF	TGCGCCAGCAGCTTGGCCTGGGGGAATGAGCAGTACTTC
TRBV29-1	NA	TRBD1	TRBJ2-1	CSVARQGRRHEQFF	TGCAGCGTTGCCCGACAGGGGCGGAGGCATGAGCAGTTCTTC
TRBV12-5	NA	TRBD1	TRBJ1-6	CASGDRDRDNSPLHF	TGTGCTAGTGGGGACCGGGACAGGGATAATTCACCCCTCCACTTT
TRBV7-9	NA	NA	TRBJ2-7	CASSRDRLQYF	TGTGCCAGCAGCCGCGACAGGCTGCAGTACTTC
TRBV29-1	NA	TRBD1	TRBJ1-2	CSVEDTGQGAPRSYGYTF	TGCAGCGTTGAAGATACCGGACAGGGGGCGCCTAGGTCCTATGGCTACACCTTC
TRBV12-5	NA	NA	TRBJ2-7	CASAPRTAYEQYF	TGTGCTAGTGCCCCGCGGACAGCCTACGAGCAGTACTTC
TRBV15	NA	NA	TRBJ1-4	CATSRDRGEELFF	TGTGCCACCAGCAGAGATCGAGGCGAAGAACTGTTTTTT
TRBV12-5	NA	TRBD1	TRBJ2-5	CASGLRDRGFETQYF	TGTGCTAGCGGCCTCCGGGACAGGGGTTTCGAGACCCAGTACTTC
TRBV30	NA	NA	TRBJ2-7	CAQETAYEQYF	TGTGCCCAGGAGACAGCCTACGAGCAGTACTTC
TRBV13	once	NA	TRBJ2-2	CASSPEEAGELFF	TGTGCCAGCAGCCCAGAAGAGGCCGGGGAGCTGTTTTTT
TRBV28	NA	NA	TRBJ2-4	CATTTGLAKNIQYF	TGTGCCACCACGACAGGACTAGCCAAAAACATTCAGTACTTC
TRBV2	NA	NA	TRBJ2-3	CASSSVGGEITDTQYF	TGTGCCAGCAGTTCCGTCGGCGGGGAAATAACAGATACGCAGTATTTT
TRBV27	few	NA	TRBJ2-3	CASSLGGSTDTQYF	TGTGCCAGCAGTTTAGGGGGATCCACAGATACGCAGTATTTT
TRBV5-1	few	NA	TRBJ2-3	CATGTSEGSTDTQYF	TGCGCCACCGGGACATCCGAAGGTAGCACAGATACGCAGTATTTT
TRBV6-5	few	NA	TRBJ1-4	CASKKGQQTEKLFF	TGTGCCAGCAAAAAAGGGCAGCAAACTGAAAAACTGTTTTTT
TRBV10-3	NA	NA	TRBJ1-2	CAISDRNQGRDYGYTF	TGTGCCATCAGTGACCGGAACCAGGGACGGGACTATGGCTACACCTTC
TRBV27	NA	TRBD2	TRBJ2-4	CASRSGGRAKNIQYF	TGTGCCAGCAGGTCGGGGGGGCGGGCCAAAAACATTCAGTACTTC
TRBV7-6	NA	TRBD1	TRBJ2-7	CASRAGLDRGGEQYF	TGTGCCAGTCGGGCGGGTTTAGACAGGGGAGGCGAGCAGTACTTC
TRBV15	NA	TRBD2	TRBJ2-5	CATSRGLAGEETQYF	TGTGCCACCAGCAGAGGTCTAGCGGGGGAAGAGACCCAGTACTTC
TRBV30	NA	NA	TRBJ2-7	CAWSGSQPYEQYF	TGTGCCTGGAGTGGTTCACAGCCCTACGAGCAGTACTTC
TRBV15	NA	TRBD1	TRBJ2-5	CATQSRQGGQETQYF	TGTGCCACTCAATCGCGACAGGGCGGTCAAGAGACCCAGTACTTC
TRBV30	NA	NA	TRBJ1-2	CAWSGGLNHYGYTF	TGTGCCTGGAGTGGAGGCCTGAACCACTATGGCTACACCTTC
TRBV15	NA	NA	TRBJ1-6	CATSRPYPLGGNDSPLHF	TGTGCCACCAGCAGACCTTACCCGCTGGGAGGGAATGATTCACCCCTCCACTTT